This T cell receptor beta chain emerged from a study of T cell repertoires in cytomegalovirus infection. The wider study: Researchers turned to recently identified HLA-C-restricted CMV epitopes as well as well-studied HLA-B-restricted ones. CMV infection plus the matching HLA type was flagged by public TCR beta signatures.

TCRdb re-called the reads with MiXCR, one entry per CDR3 protein. The sample contains roughly 80,000 distinct CDR3 sequences, approximately 42% of which appear only once. Findings and caveats of the study: Clonotype analysis showed dominance of the ex vivo response by HLA-C-restricted CMV-specific TCR beta clonotypes. Summed public TCR beta family frequency identified CMV carriers bearing the relevant HLA.

Comment on this clonotype: Antigen unknown.

The CDR3 is made up of 13 amino acids. Per the germline V gene, CDR1 is MGHRA and CDR2 is YSYEKL. The ends were cut back, 0 bases at V and 7 bases at J, with 7 bases in the middle. Sequenced here: CD8+ T cells from cultured PBMCs, sampled from culture after CMV antigen stimulation. The clonotype originates from a human donor in good health (CMV status not recorded). Some clones in this sample may be carry-over from other donors' samples. The gene calls are TRBV4-1 and TRBJ1-5; D may be TRBD1 (6 bases). The CDR3 DNA reads as TGCGCCAGCAGCCAAGAAACAGGGCAGCCCCAGCATTTT. It translates to CASSQETGQPQHF.